The clone carrying this TCR beta chain was picked up one time. The TCR beta repertoire was assessed by survey-level immunoSEQ sequencing. Produced via immunoSEQ multiplex PCR; TCRdb's table is partial and in-frame only. The data show tens of thousands of clones, 93% seen once. CDR3 size: 15 residues. Germline values: CDR1 SGHAT, CDR2 FQNNGV. Deletions cut 4 bases from V and 0 bases from J, with 10 bases between. Sample: PBMCs. The source is a man aged 40-49 years with rheumatoid arthritis. The chain carries TRBV11-2 and TRBJ2-4; D tentatively reads TRBD1 or TRBD2 (5 bases each). CDR3 DNA sequence: TGTGCCAGCAGCTGGACGGGACCAGCCAAAAACATTCAGTACTTC. Its protein is CASSWTGPAKNIQYF.